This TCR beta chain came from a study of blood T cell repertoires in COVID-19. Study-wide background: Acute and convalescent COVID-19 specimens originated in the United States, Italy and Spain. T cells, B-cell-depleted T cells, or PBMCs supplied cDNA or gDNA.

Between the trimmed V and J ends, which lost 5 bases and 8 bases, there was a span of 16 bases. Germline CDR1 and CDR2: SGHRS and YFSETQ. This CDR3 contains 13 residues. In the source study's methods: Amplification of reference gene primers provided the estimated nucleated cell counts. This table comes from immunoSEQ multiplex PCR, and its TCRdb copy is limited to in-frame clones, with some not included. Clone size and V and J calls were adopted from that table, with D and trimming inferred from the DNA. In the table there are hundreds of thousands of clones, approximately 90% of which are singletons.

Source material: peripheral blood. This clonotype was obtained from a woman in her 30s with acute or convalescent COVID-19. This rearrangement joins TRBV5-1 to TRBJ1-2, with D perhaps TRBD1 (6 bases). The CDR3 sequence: CASSSVQGRGYTF. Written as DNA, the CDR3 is TGCGCCAGCAGTTCGGTGCAGGGGAGAGGCTACACCTTC.